This T cell receptor beta chain appears in the sequencing data of a study of blood T cell repertoires in COVID-19. In the study overall: Both acute and convalescent COVID-19 samples were obtained from the United States, Italy and Spain. Sources were T cells, B-cell-depleted T cells, or PBMCs; the material itself was cDNA or gDNA.

In the authors' methods: Nucleated cell counts were estimated from reference gene primer amplification. Clones were read by immunoSEQ multiplex PCR, and TCRdb kept only the in-frame ones, dropping some. The D gene and trimming were derived from the DNA, and the V and J assignments and clone size from that table. The sample gives about 26,000 clones, 77% of which show up once; about 16% is in the top ten. CDR1 is SGDLS, CDR2 YYNGEE, per germline. The CDR3 extends over 14 amino acids. The ends were cut back, 4 bases at V and 4 bases at J, with 11 bases in the middle. This clonotype was obtained from an elderly man with active or convalescent COVID-19. Sequencing was done on a sample of peripheral blood. This sequence joins TRBV9 and TRBJ1-4; no clear D. CDR3 residues: CASSSGGINEKLFF. CDR3 in DNA: TGTGCCAGCAGCTCCGGAGGAATTAATGAAAAACTGTTTTTT.